The text below deals with one TCR beta chain. Its cognate antigen is unknown. The CDR3 totals 15 residues. Germline-derived CDR1 and CDR2 are SGHRS and YFSETQ. V dropped 3 bases and J dropped 7 bases, with 14 bases sitting between them. The data are from a study of T cell responses to AZD1222 COVID-19 vaccine. Data came from immunoSEQ multiplex PCR; TCRdb stores just in-frame clones and leaves some out. The sample lists tens of thousands of clones; more than 75% were seen once. General study results and limits: Mapped onto spike, vaccine-associated CD4 TCRs spanned it and were dominant at 160-218 and 743-854. The donor cohort was predominantly white British with a female majority, and clonal diversity may have been underestimated. Of spike-specific TCRs, nearly half reportedly target regions left unmutated in variants.

The TCR sequence derives from an adult in good health. Sequencing used peripheral blood, obtained on day 0 of AZD1222 vaccination. The chain joins TRBV5-1 to TRBJ1-6, with D possibly being TRBD1 (5 bases). The CDR3 sequence is CASSSGTGGNSPLHF. The CDR3 nucleotides read TGCGCCAGCAGCTCCGGGACCGGTGGGAATTCACCCCTCCACTTT.